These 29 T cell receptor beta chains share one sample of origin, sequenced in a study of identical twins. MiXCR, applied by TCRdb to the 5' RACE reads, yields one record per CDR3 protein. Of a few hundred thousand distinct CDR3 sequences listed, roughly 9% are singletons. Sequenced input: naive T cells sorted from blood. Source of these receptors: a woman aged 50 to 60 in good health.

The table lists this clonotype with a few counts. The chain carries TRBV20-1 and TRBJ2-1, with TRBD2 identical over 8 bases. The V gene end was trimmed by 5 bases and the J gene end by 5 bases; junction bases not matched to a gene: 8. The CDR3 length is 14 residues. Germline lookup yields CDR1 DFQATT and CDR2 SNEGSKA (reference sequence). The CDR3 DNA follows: TGCAGTGCTCTGGCGCGCGGGGGGAACAATGAGCAGTTCTTC. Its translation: CSALARGGNNEQFF.

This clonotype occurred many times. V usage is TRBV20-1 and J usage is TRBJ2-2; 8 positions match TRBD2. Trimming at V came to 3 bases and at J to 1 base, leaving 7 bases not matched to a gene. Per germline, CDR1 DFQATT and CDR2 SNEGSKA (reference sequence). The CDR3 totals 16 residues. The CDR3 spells CSARKPGLGNTGELFF. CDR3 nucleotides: TGCAGTGCTAGGAAGCCGGGACTAGGGAACACCGGGGAGCTGTTTTTT.

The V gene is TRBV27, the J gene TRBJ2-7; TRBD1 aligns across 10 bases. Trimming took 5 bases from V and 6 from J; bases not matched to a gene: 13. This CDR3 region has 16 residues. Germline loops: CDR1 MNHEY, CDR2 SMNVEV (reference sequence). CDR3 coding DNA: TGTGCCAGCAGTCCACGTCCGGGACAGGGGTTGGGCGAGCAGTACGTC. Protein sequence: CASSPRPGQGLGEQYV.

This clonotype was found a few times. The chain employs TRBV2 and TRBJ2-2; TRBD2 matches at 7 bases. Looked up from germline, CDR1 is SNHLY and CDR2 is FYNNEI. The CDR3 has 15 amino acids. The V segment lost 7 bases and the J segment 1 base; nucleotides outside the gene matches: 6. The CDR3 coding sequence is TGTGCCAGCAACTTACTAGCGCTGAACACCGGGGAGCTGTTTTTT. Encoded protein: CASNLLALNTGELFF. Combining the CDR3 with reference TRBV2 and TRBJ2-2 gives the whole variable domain EPEVTQTPSHQVTQMGQEVILRCVPISNHLYFYWYRQILGQKVEFLVSFYNNEISEKSEIFDDQFSVERPDGSNFTLKIRSTKLEDSAMYFCASNLLALNTGELFFGEGSRLTVL.

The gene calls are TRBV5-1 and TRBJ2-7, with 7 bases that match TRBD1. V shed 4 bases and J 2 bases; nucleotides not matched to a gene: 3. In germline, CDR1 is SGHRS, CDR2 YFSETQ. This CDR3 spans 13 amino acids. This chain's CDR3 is CASSVGQTYEQYF. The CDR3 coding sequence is TGCGCCAGCAGCGTGGGACAGACCTACGAGCAGTACTTC. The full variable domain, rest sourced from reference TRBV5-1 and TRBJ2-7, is KAGVTQTPRYLIKTRGQQVTLSCSPISGHRSVSWYQQTPGQGLQFLFEYFSETQRNKGNFPGRFSGRQFSNSRSEMNVSTLELGDSALYLCASSVGQTYEQYFGPGTRLTVT.

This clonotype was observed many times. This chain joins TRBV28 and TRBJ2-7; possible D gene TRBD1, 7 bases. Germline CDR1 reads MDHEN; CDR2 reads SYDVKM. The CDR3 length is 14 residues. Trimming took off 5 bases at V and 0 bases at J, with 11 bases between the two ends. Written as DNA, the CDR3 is TGTGCCAGCAGTCCAGGGGGGAGCTCCTACGAGCAGTACGTC. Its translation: CASSPGGSSYEQYV.

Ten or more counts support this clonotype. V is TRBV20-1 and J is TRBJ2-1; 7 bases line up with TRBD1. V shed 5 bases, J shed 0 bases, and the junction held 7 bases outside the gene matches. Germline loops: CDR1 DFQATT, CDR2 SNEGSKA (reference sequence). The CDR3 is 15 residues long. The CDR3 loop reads CSAETGTVSYNEQFF. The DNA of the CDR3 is TGCAGTGCTGAAACCGGGACAGTCTCCTACAATGAGCAGTTCTTC.

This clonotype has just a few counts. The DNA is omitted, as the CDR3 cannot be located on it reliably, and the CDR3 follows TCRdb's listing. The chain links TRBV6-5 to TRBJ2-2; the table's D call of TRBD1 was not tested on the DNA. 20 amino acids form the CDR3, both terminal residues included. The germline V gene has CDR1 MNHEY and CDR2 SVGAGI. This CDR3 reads CASSTGPDRALRNTGELFFF.

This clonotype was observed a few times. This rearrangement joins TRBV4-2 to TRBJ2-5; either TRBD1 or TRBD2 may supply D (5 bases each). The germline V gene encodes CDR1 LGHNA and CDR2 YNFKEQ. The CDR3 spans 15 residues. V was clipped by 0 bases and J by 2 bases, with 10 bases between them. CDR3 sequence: CASSQEQRGQETQYF. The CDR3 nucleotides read TGTGCCAGCAGCCAAGAACAGAGGGGTCAAGAGACCCAGTACTTC.

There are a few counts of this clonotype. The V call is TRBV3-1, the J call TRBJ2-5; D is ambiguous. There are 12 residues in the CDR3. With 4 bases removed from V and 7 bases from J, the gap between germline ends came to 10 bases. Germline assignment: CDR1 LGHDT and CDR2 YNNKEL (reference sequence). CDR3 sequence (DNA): TGTGCCAGCAGCCCCGAGCTGGGGACCCAGTACTTC. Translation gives CASSPELGTQYF.

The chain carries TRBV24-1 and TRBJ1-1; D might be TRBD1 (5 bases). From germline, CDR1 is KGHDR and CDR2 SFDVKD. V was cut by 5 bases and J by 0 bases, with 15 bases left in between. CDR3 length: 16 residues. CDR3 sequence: CATSATGTDMNTEAFF. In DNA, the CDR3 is TGTGCCACCAGTGCCACCGGGACGGACATGAACACTGAAGCTTTCTTT.

The CDR3 here is CASGLSSGYTDTQYF. In nucleotides, the CDR3 is TGTGCTAGTGGTTTGTCTAGCGGGTATACAGATACGCAGTATTTT. The chain has TRBV12-5 and TRBJ2-3, with 8 bases aligning to TRBD2. This CDR3 spans 15 amino acids. With 2 bases clipped from V and 3 bases from J, the junction kept 4 bases outside the gene matches. Germline V lookup: CDR1 LGHNT, CDR2 FRNRAP. Variable domain in full (rest from reference TRBV12-5 and TRBJ2-3): DARVTQTPRHKVTEMGQEVTMRCQPILGHNTVFWYRQTMMQGLELLAYFRNRAPLDDSGMPKDRFSAEMPDATLATLKIQPSEPRDSAVYFCASGLSSGYTDTQYFGPGTRLTVL.

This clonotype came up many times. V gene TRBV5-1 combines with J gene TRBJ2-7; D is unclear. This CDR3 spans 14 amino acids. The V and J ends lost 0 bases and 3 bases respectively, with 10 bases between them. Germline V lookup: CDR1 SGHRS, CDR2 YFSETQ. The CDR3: CASSLGGDLYEQYF. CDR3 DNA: TGCGCCAGCAGCTTGGGTGGGGATCTCTACGAGCAGTACTTC.

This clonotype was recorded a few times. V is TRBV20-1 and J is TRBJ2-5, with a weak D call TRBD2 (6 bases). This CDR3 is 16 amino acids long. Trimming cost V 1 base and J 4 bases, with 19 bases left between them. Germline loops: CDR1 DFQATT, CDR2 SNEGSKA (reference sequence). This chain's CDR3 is CSARGAGLWVRETQYF. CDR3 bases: TGCAGTGCTAGAGGTGCGGGACTCTGGGTAAGAGAGACCCAGTACTTC.

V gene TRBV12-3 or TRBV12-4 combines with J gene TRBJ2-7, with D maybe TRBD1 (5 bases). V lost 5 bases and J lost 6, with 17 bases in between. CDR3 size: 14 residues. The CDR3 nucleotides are TGTGCCAGCAGTCGGACAAGGGCTTGGGGCGAGCAGTACTTC. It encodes CASSRTRAWGEQYF.

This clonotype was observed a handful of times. In DNA, the CDR3 is TGTGCCAGCACCCCCCTTGGGGGGACTGAAGCTTTCTTT. This encodes CASTPLGGTEAFF. The chain employs TRBV27 and TRBJ1-1; a possible D gene is TRBD1 (5 bases). This CDR3 comprises 13 residues. Per germline, CDR1 MNHEY and CDR2 SMNVEV (reference sequence). V lost 7 bases and J lost 5, with 14 bases in between.

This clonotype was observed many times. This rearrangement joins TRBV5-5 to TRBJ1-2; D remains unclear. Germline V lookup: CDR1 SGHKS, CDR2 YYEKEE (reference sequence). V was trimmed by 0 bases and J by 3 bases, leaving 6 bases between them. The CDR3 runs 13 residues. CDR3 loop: CASSLDSYYGYTF. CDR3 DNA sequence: TGTGCCAGCAGCTTGGACAGCTACTATGGCTACACCTTC.

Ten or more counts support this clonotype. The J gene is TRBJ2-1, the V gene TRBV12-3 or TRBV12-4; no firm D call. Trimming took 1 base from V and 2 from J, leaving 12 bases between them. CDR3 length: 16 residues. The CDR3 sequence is CASSLVFGAPYNEQFF. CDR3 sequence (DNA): TGTGCCAGCAGTTTAGTTTTTGGTGCGCCCTACAATGAGCAGTTCTTC.

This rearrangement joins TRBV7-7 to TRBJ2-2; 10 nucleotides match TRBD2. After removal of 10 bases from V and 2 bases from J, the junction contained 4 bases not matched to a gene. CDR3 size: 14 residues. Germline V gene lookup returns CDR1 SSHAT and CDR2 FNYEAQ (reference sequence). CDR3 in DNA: TGTGCCACTCCTAGCGGGAGAAACACCGGGGAGCTGTTTTTT. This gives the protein CATPSGRNTGELFF.

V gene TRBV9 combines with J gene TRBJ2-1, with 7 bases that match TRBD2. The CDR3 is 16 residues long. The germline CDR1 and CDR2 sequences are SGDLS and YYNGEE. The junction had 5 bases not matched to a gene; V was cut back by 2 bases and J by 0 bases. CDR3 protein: CASSVIPSGSYNEQFF. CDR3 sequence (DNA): TGTGCCAGCAGCGTCATACCTAGCGGCTCCTACAATGAGCAGTTCTTC. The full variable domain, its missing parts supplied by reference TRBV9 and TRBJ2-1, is DSGVTQTPKHLITATGQRVTLRCSPRSGDLSVYWYQQSLDQGLQFLIQYYNGEERAKGNILERFSAQQFPDLHSELNLSSLELGDSALYFCASSVIPSGSYNEQFFGPGTRLTVL.

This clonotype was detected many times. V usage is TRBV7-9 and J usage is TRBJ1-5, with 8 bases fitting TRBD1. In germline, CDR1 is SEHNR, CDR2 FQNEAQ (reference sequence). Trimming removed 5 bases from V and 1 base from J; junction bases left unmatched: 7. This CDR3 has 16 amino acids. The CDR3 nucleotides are TGTGCCAGCAGCCCAGACGACAGGGGCAGCAATCAGCCCCAGCATTTT. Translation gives CASSPDDRGSNQPQHF.

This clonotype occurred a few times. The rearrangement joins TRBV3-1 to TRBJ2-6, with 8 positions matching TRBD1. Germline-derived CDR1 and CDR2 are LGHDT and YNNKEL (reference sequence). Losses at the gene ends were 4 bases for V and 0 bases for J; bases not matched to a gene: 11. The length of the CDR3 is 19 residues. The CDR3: CASSPKTGGPNSGANVLTF. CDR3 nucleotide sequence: TGTGCCAGCAGCCCAAAAACAGGGGGTCCAAACTCTGGGGCCAACGTCCTGACTTTC.

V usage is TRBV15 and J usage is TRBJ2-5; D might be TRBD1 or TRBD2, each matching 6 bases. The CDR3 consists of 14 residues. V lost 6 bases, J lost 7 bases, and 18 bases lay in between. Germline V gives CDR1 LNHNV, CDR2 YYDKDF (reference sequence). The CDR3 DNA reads TGTGCCACCAGGGAGGGGGACTGGGCCAGGACCCAGTACTTC. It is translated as CATREGDWARTQYF.

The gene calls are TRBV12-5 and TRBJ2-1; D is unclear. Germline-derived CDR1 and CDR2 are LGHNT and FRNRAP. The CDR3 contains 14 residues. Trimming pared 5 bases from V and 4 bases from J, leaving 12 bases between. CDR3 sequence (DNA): TGTGCTAGTGGTCTCCGAAGAGGTTACAATGAGCAGTTCTTC. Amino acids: CASGLRRGYNEQFF.

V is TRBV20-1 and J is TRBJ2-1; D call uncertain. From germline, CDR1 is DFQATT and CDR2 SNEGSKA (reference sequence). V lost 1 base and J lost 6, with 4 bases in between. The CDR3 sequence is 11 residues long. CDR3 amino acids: CSARVLNEQFF. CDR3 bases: TGCAGTGCTAGAGTACTCAATGAGCAGTTCTTC.

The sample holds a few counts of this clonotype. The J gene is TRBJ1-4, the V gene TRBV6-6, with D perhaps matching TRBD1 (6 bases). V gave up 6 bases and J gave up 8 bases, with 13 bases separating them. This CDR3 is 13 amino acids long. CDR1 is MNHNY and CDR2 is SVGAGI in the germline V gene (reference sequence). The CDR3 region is CASRIPGDEKLFF. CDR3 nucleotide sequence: TGTGCCAGCAGAATCCCAGGGGACGAAAAACTGTTTTTT.

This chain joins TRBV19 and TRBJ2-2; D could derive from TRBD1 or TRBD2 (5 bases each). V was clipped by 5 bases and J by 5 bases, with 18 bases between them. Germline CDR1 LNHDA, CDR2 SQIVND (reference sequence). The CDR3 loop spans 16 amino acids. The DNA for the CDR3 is TGTGCCAGTAGTGTCCACCGGGGCGTGGGTACCGGGGAGCTGTTTTTT. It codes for CASSVHRGVGTGELFF.

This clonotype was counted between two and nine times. The CDR3 loop is CASSQRPSTDTQYF. CDR3 nucleotide sequence: TGTGCCAGCAGCCAGCGGCCCAGCACAGATACGCAGTATTTT. The V and J genes are TRBV9 and TRBJ2-3; D may be TRBD2 (5 bases). Germline assignment: CDR1 SGDLS and CDR2 YYNGEE. The CDR3 runs to 14 residues. V lost 4 bases and J lost 0, with 9 bases in between. Full variable domain (outside the CDR3, taken from reference TRBV9 and TRBJ2-3): DSGVTQTPKHLITATGQRVTLRCSPRSGDLSVYWYQQSLDQGLQFLIQYYNGEERAKGNILERFSAQQFPDLHSELNLSSLELGDSALYFCASSQRPSTDTQYFGPGTRLTVL.

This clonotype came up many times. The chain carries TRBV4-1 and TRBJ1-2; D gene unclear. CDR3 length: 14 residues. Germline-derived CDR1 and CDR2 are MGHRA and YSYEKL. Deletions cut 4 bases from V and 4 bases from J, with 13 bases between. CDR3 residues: CASSPESLPYGYTF. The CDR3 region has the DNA TGCGCCAGCAGCCCTGAATCCCTCCCCTATGGCTACACCTTC.